This TCR beta chain came from a study of CD4 T cells in relation to SARS-CoV-2 and coronaviruses. The V end was cut by 6 bases, the J end by 2 bases, with 10 bases between. This CDR3 contains 14 residues. The germline V gene encodes CDR1 KGHDR and CDR2 SFDVKD. Clones were read by immunoSEQ multiplex PCR, and TCRdb kept only the in-frame ones, dropping some. The repertoire holds approximately 20,000 clones, with just under 75% as singletons. About this clone itself: Its antigen is still unknown.

Unexposed donor CD4+ T cells date from about 2010-2019, before the COVID-19 pandemic. The cells were cultured for 10 days before CD4+ T cells were isolated. This chain connects TRBV24-1 to TRBJ2-1, with a weak D call TRBD1 (5 bases). The sequencing input was CD4+ T cells from PBMCs, cultured in vitro. The receptor comes from a human donor in good health. CDR3: CATSWWGPYNEQFF. The CDR3 coding sequence is TGTGCCACCAGTTGGTGGGGCCCCTACAATGAGCAGTTCTTC.